The TCR beta chain under discussion was sequenced for a study of T cells after yellow fever vaccination (dated by TCRdb to about 2019). Concerning the study at large: Libraries from fractions with low cell numbers were prepared with the SMART-Seq v4 Ultra Low Input RNA kit. To track T-cell clones before and after primary and booster YFV17D yellow fever vaccination, bulk TCR alpha and beta repertoires were sequenced longitudinally. Two healthy male donors, one aged 18 to 29 and one aged 30 to 39 years, made up the cohort. Blood samples were taken at several timepoints before and after primary and secondary immunization, and bulk PBMC replicates and cell subsets were isolated.

The investigation overall reported the following: Because only a couple of donors were included in the study, the extent to which the findings can be generalized is limited. Most clones expanded after primary vaccination (around 96% of CD4 and around 89% of CD8) were re-detected after the booster, suggesting that broad memory maintenance occurred. A small share of clonotypes occurred in both CD4 and CD8 compartments, likely arising from convergent recombination. Compared with the primary T-cell response, the secondary T-cell response was weaker but faster, peaking on day 5 rather than day 15. Computational filtering was required because FACS-sorted repertoires could contain abundant contaminating clonotypes from the bulk population.

Reading the germline V gene (reference sequence) gives CDR1 MNHEY and CDR2 SMNVEV. Spanning cysteine to phenylalanine, the CDR3 consists of 12 amino acids. CDR3 DNA only is kept here, 36 bases in frame from base 1. Compared with germline, V lacks 5 bases and J lacks 6 bases; bases without a gene match: 3. This clonotype occurred many times. Its antigen specificity is not known. Base quality data are lacking; no much larger clone is found one base away. The treatment or condition label of this sample denotes: live attenuated yellow fever vaccine strain. At every blood-draw timepoint, two biological replicates of bulk PBMCs were collected. A standard Ficoll-Paque protocol was used to isolate PBMCs from peripheral blood. TriZol was used to extract RNA from bulk PBMCs, CD4 and CD8 fractions, and dextramer-positive and dextramer-negative fractions. The sequencer listed for this sample is Illumina NovaSeq 6000. TCR cDNA was synthesized by 5'RACE template switching, which introduced a universal primer site and unique molecular identifiers. Priming for cDNA synthesis came from both the TCR alpha and TCR beta constant segments. Library amplification used two PCR steps, and the second PCR step added sample barcodes and sequencing adapters. Sequencing of libraries was performed on Illumina HiSeq 2500 (2x100 bp) or NovaSeq (2x150 bp). Under the source paper's analysis protocol: MIGEC handled demultiplexing of reads and collapsing into UMI consensus sequences, while MiXCR performed V(D)J alignment. Vaccine-responding clonotypes were identified with edgeR using replicate PBMC samples, with FDR below 0.01 and a log2 fold change above 5 up to day 15 being required. Bulk clonotypes were assigned CD4 or CD8 identity according to which sequenced CD4 or CD8 repertoire held them at higher abundance. The public reads were reanalyzed by TCRdb: fastp trimming at Q25, MiXCR alignment, in-frame beta chains only. Records with the same CDR3 protein are collapsed into one entry carrying the most frequent genes and DNA. Here the V and J calls rest on TCRdb's processing, not on the authors' analysis. The sample contains about 250,000 distinct CDR3 sequences, around 3.5% of them found a single time. The ten largest make up under 20% of the sample.

The TCR comes from a man younger than 35 who received the YFV17D yellow fever vaccine. The chain joins TRBV27 to TRBJ2-5, with 7 bases in between that match TRBD1. The starting material was PBMCs, obtained 15 days after the yellow fever booster vaccination. CDR3 protein: CASSVTGQTQYF. The bases read TGTGCCAGCAGTGTGACAGGGCAGACCCAGTACTTC.